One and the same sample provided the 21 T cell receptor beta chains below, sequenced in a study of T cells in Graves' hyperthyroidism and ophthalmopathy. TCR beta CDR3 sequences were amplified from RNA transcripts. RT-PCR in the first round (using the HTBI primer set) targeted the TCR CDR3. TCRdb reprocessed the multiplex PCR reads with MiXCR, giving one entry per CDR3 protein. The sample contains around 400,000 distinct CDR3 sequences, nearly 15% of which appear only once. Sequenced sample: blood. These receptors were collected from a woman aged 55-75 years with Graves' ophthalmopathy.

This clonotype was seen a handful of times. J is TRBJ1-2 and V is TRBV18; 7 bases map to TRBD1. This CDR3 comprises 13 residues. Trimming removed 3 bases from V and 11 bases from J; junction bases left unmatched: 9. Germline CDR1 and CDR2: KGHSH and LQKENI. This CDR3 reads CASSPGQRMGYTF. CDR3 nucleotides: TGTGCCAGCTCACCGGGACAGCGGATGGGATACACCTTC.

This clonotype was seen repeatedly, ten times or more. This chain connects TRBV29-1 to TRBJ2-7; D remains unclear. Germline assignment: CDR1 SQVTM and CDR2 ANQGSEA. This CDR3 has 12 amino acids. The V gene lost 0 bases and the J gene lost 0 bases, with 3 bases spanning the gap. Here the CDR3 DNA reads TGCAGCGTTGAAGATTCCTCCTACGAGCAGTACTTC. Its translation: CSVEDSSYEQYF.

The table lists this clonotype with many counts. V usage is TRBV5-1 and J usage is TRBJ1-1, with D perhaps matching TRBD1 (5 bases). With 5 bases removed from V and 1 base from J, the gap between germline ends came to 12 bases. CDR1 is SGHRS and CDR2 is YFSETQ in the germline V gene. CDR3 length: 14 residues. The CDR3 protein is CASRNSGTNTEAFF. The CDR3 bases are TGCGCCAGCAGGAACTCCGGGACGAACACTGAAGCTTTCTTT.

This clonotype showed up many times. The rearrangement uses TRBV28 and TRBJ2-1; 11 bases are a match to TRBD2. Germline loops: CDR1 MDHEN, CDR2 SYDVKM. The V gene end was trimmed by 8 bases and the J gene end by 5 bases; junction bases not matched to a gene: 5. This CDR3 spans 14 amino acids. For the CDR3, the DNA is TGTGCCAGCGCAGGACTAGCGGGTAACAATGAGCAGTTCTTC. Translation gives CASAGLAGNNEQFF. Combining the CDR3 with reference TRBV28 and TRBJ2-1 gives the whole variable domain DVKVTQSSRYLVKRTGEKVFLECVQDMDHENMFWYRQDPGLGLRLIYFSYDVKMKEKGDIPEGYSVSREKKERFSLILESASTNQTSMYLCASAGLAGNNEQFFGPGTRLTVL.

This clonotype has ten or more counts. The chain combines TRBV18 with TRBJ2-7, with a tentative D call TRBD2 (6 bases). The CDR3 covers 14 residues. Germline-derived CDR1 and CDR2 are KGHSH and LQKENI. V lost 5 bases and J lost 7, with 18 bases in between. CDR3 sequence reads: CASSAGTPIEEQYF. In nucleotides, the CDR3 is TGTGCCAGCTCAGCCGGGACTCCCATCGAGGAGCAGTACTTC.

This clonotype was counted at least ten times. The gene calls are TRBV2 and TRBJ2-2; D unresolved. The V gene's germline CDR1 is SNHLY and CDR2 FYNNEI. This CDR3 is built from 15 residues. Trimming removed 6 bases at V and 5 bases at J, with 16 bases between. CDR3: CASRWLGYETGELFF. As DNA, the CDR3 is TGTGCCAGCAGATGGTTAGGGTACGAGACCGGGGAGCTGTTTTTT.

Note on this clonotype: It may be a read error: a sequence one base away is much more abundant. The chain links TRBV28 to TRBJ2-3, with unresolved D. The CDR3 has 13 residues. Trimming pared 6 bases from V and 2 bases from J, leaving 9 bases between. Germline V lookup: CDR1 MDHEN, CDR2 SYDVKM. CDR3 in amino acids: CASRDGDTDTQYF. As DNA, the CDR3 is TGTGCCAGCAGGGACGGCGACACAGATACGCAGTATTTT.

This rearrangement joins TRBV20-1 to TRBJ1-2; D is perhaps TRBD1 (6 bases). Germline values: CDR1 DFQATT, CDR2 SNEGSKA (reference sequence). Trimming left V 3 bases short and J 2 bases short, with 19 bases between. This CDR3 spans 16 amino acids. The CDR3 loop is CSASTVGTTSNYGYTF. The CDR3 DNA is TGCAGTGCTAGTACAGTCGGGACAACCAGCAACTATGGCTACACCTTC.

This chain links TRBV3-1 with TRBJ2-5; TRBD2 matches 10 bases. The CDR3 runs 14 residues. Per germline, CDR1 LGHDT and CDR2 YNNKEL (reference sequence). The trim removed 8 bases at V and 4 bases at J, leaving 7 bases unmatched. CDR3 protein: CASAASGGGETQYF. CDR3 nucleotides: TGTGCCAGCGCCGCAAGCGGGGGGGGAGAGACCCAGTACTTC.

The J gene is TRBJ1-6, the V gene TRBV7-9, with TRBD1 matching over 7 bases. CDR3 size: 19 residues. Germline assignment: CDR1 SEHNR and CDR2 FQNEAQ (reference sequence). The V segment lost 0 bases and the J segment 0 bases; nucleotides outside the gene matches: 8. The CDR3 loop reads CASSLATGTVSSYNSPLHF. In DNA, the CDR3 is TGTGCCAGCAGCTTAGCGACCGGGACAGTTAGCTCCTATAATTCACCCCTCCACTTT.

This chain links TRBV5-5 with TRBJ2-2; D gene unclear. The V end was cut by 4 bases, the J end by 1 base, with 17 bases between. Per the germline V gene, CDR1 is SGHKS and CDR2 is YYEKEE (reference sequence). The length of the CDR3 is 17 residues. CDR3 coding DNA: TGTGCCAGCAGCCCGAAGGTGGAAGCGTGGAACACCGGGGAGCTGTTTTTT. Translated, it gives CASSPKVEAWNTGELFF. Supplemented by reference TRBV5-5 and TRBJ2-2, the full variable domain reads DAGVTQSPTHLIKTRGQQVTLRCSPISGHKSVSWYQQVLGQGPQFIFQYYEKEERGRGNFPDRFSARQFPNYSSELNVNALLLGDSALYLCASSPKVEAWNTGELFFGEGSRLTVL.

The CDR3: CASSPLGGGQETQYF. The DNA of the CDR3 is TGTGCCAGCAGCCCCCTGGGGGGCGGCCAAGAGACCCAGTACTTC. The genes are TRBV6-1 and TRBJ2-5; the D gene could be TRBD1 or TRBD2 (6 bases each). Trimming took off 6 bases at V and 1 base at J, with 15 bases between the two ends. The length of the CDR3 is 15 residues. CDR1 and CDR2 (germline): MNHNS, SASEGT.

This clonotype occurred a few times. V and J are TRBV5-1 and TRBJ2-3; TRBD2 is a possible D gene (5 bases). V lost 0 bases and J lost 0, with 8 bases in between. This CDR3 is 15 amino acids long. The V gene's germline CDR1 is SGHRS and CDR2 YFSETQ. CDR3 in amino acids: CASSLVGESTDTQYF. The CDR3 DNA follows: TGCGCCAGCAGCTTGGTCGGGGAGAGCACAGATACGCAGTATTTT.

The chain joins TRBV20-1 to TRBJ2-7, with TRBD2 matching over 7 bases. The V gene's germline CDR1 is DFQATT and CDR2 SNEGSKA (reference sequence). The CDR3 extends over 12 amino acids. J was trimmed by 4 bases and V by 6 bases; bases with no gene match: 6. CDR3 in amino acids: CSAGGSWYEQYF. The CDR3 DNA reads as TGCAGTGCAGGCGGGAGTTGGTACGAGCAGTACTTC.

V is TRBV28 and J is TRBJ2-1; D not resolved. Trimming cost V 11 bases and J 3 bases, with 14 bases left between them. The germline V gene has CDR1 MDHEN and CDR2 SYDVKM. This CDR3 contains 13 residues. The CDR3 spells CALREELYNEQFF. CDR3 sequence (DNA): TGTGCCCTCCGAGAAGAACTCTACAATGAGCAGTTCTTC.

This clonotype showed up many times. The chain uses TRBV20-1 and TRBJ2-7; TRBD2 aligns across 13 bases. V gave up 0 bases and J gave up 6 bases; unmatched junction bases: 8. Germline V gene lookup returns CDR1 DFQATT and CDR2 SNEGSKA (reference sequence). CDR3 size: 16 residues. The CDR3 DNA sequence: TGCAGTGCTAGAGACCGGACTAGCGGGAGTGGGAGCGAGCAGTACTTC. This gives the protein CSARDRTSGSGSEQYF.

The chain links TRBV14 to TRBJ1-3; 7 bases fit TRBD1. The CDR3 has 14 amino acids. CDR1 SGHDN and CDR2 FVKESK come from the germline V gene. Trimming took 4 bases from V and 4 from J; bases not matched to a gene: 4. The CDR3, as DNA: TGTGCCAGCAGCCCGAGACAGGGAGGAAACACCATATATTTT. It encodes CASSPRQGGNTIYF.

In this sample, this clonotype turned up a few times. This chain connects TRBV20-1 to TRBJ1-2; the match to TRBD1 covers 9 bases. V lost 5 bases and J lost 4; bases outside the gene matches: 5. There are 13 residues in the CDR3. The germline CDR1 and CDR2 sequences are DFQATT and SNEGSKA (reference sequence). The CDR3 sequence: CSAGTGTFYGYTF. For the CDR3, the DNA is TGCAGTGCTGGGACAGGGACTTTCTATGGCTACACCTTC.

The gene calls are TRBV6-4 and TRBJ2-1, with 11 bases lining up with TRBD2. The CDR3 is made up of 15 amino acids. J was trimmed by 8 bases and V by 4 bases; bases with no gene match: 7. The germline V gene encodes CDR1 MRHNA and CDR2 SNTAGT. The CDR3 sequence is CASSVIAGGRDEQFF. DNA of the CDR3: TGTGCCAGCAGTGTTATAGCGGGAGGGCGCGATGAGCAGTTCTTC.

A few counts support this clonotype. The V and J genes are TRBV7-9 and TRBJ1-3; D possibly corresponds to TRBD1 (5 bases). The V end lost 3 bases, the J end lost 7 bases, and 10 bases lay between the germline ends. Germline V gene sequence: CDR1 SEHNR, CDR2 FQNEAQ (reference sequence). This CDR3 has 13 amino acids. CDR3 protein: CASSLDMPNTIYF. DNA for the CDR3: TGTGCCAGCAGCTTGGACATGCCGAACACCATATATTTT.

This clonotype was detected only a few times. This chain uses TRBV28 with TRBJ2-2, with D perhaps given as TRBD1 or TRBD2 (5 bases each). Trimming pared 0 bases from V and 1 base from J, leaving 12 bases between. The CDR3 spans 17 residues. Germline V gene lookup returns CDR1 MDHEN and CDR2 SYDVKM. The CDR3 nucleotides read TGTGCCAGCAGTTTATGGGGGCGCGGGTTGAACACCGGGGAGCTGTTTTTT. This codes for CASSLWGRGLNTGELFF.